The T cell receptor beta chain described here comes from a study of cytomegalovirus exposure and HLA in healthy donors. For this clone: Its antigen is not identified.

It was with 60 Vbeta and 13 Jbeta primers that the PCR ran. Clones were sequenced by immunoSEQ multiplex PCR, and TCRdb holds only the in-frame ones, with some missing. Altogether about 90,000 clones are present, around 76% being singletons, with the ten largest covering roughly 19%. Study-wide findings and caveats: In a later analysis, TCR association rates varied by HLA locus: DRB1 most, HLA-C fewest. It was likely that a cluster of highly shared sequence variants was a sequencing artifact.

Sequencing was done on a sample of PBMCs. The receptor's source is a woman aged 55-75 years in good health and CMV-seropositive.

As DNA, the CDR3 is TGTGCCAGCAGCTTCGGACTAGCGGGTACTCAGTTCTTC. Translated, it gives CASSFGLAGTQFF. The rearrangement links TRBV5-4 to TRBJ2-1; 11 nucleotides match TRBD2. This CDR3 region has 13 residues. Germline loops: CDR1 SGHNT, CDR2 YYREEE (reference sequence). V lost 2 bases, J lost 13 bases, and 5 bases stayed unmatched.